This T cell receptor (beta chain) is from a study of OX40 agonist ivuxolimab in advanced cancers. Background on the study: Patients were roughly 83% male with ages about 23 to 80, mean 60. Regarding the study as a whole: Nonresponders, in some cases, also had low normalized T-cell clonal expansion.

Only in-frame clones appear in the TCRdb table, and some are missing; sequencing was by immunoSEQ multiplex PCR. The sample lists 130,000 or so clones, over 75% seen once, with 0.9% to 1.2% in the top ten. Peripheral blood came from all dose cohorts at three timepoints. A remark on this clone: Its antigen is not identified.

The CDR3 is 14 amino acids. The junction had 1 base not matched to a gene; V was cut back by 2 bases and J by 0 bases. Germline V gives CDR1 SQVTM, CDR2 ANQGSEA. This clonotype was sampled from an adult with an advanced solid tumor such as melanoma, head and neck, liver or kidney cancer. The chain uses TRBV29-1 and TRBJ1-3; 7 bases match TRBD1. The starting material was CD4+ or CD8+ T cells sorted from blood, obtained in a trial of the OX40 agonist ivuxolimab. This CDR3 reads CSVEPGGSGNTIYF. CDR3 coding DNA: TGCAGCGTTGAACCAGGGGGCTCTGGAAACACCATATATTTT.